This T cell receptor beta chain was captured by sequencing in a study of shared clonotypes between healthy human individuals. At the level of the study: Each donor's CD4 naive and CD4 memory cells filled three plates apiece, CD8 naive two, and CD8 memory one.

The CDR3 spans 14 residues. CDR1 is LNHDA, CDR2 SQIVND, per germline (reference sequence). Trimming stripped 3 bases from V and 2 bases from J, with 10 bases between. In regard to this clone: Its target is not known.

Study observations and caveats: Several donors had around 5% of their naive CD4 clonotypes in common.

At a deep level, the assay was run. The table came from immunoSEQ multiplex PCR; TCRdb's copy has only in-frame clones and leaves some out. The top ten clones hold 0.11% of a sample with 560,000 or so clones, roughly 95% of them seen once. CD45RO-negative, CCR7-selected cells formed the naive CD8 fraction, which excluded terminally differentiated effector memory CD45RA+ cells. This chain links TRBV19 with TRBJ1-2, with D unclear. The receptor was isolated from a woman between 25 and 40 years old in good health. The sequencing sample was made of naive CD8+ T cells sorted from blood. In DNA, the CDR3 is TGTGCCAGTAGTATTGCAGCCTTAAACTATGGCTACACCTTC. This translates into CASSIAALNYGYTF.